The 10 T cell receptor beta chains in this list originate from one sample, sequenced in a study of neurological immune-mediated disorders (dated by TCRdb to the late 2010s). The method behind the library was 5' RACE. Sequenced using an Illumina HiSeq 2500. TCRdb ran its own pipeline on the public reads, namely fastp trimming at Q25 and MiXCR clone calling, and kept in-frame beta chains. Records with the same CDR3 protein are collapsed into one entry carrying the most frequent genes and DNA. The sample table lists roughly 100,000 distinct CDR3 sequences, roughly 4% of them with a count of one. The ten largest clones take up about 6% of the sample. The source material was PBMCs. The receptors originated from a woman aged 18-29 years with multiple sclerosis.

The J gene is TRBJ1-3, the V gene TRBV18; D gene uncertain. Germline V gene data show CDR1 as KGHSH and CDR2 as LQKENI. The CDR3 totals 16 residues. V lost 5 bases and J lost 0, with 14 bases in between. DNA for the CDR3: TGTGCCAGCTCAGAGGGAGTGCCGAGCTCTGGAAACACCATATATTTT. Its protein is CASSEGVPSSGNTIYF.

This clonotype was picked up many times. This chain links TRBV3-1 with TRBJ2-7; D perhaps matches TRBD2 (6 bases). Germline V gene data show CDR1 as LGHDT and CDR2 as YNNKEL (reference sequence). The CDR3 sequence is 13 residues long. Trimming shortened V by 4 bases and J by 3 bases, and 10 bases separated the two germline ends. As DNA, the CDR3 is TGTGCCAGCAGCCGGGACTCTTTCTACGAGCAGTACTTC. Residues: CASSRDSFYEQYF.

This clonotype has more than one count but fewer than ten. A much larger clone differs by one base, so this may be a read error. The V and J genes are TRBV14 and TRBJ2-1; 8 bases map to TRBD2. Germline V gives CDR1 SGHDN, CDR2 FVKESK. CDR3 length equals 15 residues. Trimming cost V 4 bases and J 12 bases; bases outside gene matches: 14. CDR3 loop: CASSLIAGTSIAQFF. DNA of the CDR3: TGTGCCAGCAGCCTGATAGCGGGGACTTCAATTGCGCAGTTCTTC. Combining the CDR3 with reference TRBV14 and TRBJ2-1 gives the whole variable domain EAGVTQFPSHSVIEKGQTVTLRCDPISGHDNLYWYRRVMGKEIKFLLHFVKESKQDESGMPNNRFLAERTGGTYSTLKVQPAELEDSGVYFCASSLIAGTSIAQFFGPGTRLTVL.

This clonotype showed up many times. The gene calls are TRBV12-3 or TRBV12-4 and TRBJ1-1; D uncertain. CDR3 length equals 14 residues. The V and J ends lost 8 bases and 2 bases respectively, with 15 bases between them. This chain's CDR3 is CASSLALLNTEAFF. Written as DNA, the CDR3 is TGTGCCAGCTCCCTGGCTCTCCTCAACACTGAAGCTTTCTTT.

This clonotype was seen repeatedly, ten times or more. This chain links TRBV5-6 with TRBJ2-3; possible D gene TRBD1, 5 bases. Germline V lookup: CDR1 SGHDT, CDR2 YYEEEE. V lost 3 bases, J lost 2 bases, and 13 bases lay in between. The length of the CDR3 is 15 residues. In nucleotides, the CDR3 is TGTGCCAGCAGCTCCCGGACAAGCTCCACAGATACGCAGTATTTT. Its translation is CASSSRTSSTDTQYF.

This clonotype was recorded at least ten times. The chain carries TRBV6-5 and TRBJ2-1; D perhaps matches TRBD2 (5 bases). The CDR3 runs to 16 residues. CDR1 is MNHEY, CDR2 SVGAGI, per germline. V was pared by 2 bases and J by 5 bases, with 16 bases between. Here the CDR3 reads CASSYGARGGDNEQFF. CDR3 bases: TGTGCCAGCAGTTACGGAGCGCGCGGAGGAGACAATGAGCAGTTCTTC.

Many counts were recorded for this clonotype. The CDR3 loop is CASSAERAGSYEQYF. CDR3 DNA sequence: TGTGCCAGCAGCGCGGAGAGGGCCGGGTCCTACGAGCAGTACTTC. The gene calls are TRBV27 and TRBJ2-7, with D possibly matching TRBD2 (5 bases). There are 15 residues in the CDR3. V lost 6 bases and J 1 base, leaving 16 bases between the germline ends. Germline V CDR1 and CDR2: MNHEY, SMNVEV (reference sequence).

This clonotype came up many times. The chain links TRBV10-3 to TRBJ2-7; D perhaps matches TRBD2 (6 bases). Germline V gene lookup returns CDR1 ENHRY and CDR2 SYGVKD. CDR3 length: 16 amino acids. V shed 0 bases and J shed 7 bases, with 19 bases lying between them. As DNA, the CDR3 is TGTGCCATCAGTGAGTCGACGGGACGGGAGAACGGGGAGCAGTACTTC. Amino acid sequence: CAISESTGRENGEQYF.

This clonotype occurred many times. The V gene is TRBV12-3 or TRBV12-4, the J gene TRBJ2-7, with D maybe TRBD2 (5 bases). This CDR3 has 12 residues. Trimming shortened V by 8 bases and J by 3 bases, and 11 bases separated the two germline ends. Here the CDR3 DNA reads TGTGCCAGCGGGCGTAGCGACTACGAGCAGTACTTC. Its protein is CASGRSDYEQYF.

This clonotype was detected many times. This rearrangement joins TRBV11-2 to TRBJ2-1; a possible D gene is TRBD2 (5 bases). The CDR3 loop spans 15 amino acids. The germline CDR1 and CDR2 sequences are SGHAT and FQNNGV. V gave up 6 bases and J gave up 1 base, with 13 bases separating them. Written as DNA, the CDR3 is TGTGCCAGCAGTTCTACTAGTCTTTCCTACAATGAGCAGTTCTTC. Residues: CASSSTSLSYNEQFF.